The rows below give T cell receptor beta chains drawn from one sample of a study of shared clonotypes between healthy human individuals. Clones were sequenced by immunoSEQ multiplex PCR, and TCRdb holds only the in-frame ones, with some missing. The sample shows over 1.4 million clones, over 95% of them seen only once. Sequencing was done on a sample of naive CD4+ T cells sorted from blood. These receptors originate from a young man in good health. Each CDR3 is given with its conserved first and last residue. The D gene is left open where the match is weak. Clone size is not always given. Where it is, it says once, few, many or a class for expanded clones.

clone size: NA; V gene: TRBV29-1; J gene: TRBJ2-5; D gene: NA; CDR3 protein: CSVVGVQETQYF; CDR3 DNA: TGCAGCGTCGTGGGGGTACAAGAGACCCAGTACTTC
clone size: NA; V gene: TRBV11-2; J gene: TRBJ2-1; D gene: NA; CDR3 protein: CASSSNSYNEQFF; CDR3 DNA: TGTGCCAGCAGCTCGAATTCCTACAATGAGCAGTTCTTC
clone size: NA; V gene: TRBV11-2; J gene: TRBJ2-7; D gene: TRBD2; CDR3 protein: CASSFLPSGSSYEQYF; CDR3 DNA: TGTGCCAGCAGCTTCCTCCCAAGCGGGAGCTCCTACGAGCAGTACTTC
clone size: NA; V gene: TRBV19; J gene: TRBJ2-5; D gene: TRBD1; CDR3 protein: CASSIRGVGTGQPRETQYF; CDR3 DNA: TGTGCCAGTAGTATAAGGGGCGTTGGGACGGGACAGCCGCGGGAGACCCAGTACTTC
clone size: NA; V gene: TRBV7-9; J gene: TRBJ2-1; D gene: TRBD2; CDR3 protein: CASSLPGDSGRALNEQFF; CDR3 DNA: TGTGCCAGCAGCCTACCGGGGGATAGCGGGAGGGCCCTCAATGAGCAGTTCTTC
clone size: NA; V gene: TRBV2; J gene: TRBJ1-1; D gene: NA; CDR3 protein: CASRERANTEAFF; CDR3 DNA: TGTGCCAGCAGAGAGAGGGCGAACACTGAAGCTTTCTTT
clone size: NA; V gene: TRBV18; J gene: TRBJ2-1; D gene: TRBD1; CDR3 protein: CASSLDRADYNEQFF; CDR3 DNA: TGTGCCAGCTCACTAGACAGGGCTGACTACAATGAGCAGTTCTTC
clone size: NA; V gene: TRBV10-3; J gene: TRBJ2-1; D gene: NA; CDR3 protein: CAISDSDPRNYNEQFF; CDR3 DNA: TGTGCCATCAGTGACTCGGACCCGAGGAACTACAATGAGCAGTTCTTC
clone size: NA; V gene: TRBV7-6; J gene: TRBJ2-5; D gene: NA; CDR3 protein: CASSLGTGRETQYF; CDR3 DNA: TGTGCCAGCAGCTTAGGGACGGGTAGGGAGACCCAGTACTTC
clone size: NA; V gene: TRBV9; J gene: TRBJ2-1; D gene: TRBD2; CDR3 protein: CASSARLAGASMEQFF; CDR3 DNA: TGTGCCAGCAGCGCCAGACTAGCGGGAGCCTCTATGGAGCAGTTCTTC
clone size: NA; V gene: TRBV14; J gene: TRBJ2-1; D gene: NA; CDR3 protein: CASSSLGEGVEQFF; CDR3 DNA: TGTGCCAGCAGCTCCCTAGGGGAAGGGGTTGAGCAGTTCTTC
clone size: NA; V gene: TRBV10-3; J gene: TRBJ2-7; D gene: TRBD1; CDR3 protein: CAISETTGGSYEQYF; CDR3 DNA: TGTGCCATCAGTGAAACGACAGGGGGCTCCTACGAGCAGTACTTC
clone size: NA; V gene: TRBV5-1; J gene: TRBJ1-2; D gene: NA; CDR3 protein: CASSYPREDRMMGYGYTF; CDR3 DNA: TGCGCCAGCAGCTACCCCCGAGAGGACCGCATGATGGGTTATGGCTACACCTTC
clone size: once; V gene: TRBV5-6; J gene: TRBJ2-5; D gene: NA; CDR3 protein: CASSSLAIDRETQYF; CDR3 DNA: TGTGCCAGCAGCAGCTTGGCTATTGACCGGGAGACCCAGTACTTC
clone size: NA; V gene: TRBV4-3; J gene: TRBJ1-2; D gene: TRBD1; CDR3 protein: CASSSRLGQEVNYGYTF; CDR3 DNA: TGCGCCAGCAGCTCACGCCTGGGACAGGAAGTTAACTATGGCTACACCTTC
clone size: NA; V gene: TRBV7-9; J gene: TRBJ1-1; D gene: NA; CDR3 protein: CASSFKAVGSRAFF; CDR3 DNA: TGTGCCAGCAGCTTTAAGGCTGTAGGCTCTAGAGCTTTCTTT
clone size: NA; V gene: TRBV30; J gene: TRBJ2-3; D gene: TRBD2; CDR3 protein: CAWSVTRTSGRGADTQYF; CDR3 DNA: TGTGCCTGGAGTGTCACCAGGACTAGCGGGAGGGGTGCAGATACGCAGTATTTT
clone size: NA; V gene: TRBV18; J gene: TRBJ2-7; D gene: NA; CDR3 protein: CASSSDRSSYEQYF; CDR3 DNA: TGTGCCAGCTCATCGGACCGAAGCTCCTACGAGCAGTACTTC
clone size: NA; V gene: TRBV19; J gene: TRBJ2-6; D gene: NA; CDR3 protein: CASSIRQAMASGANVLTF; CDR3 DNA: TGTGCCAGTAGTATACGGCAGGCCATGGCCTCTGGGGCCAACGTCCTGACTTTC
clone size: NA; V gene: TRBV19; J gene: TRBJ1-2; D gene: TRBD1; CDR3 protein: CASSITEGASFGYTF; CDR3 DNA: TGTGCCAGTAGTATTACGGAGGGGGCGTCTTTTGGCTACACCTTC
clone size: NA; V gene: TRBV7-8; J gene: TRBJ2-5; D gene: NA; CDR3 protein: CASSKAHLRAQYF; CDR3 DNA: TGTGCCAGCAGTAAAGCTCATTTGAGGGCCCAGTACTTC
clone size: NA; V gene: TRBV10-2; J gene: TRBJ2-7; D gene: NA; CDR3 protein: CASLNTGRSYEQYF; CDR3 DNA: TGCGCCAGCCTCAATACAGGGAGATCCTACGAGCAGTACTTC
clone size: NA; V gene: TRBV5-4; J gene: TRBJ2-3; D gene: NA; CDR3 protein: CASSSLGGGSTDTQYF; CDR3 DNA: TGTGCCAGCAGCAGTCTGGGGGGAGGTAGTACAGATACGCAGTATTTT
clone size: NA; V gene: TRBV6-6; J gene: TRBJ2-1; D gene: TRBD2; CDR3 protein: CASSTSGRPNNEQFF; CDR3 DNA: TGTGCCAGCAGTACTAGCGGGAGGCCTAACAATGAGCAGTTCTTC
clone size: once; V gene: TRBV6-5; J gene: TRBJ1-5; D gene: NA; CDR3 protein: CASRPGQFSNQPQHF; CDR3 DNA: TGTGCCAGCAGACCCGGACAGTTTAGCAATCAGCCCCAGCATTTT
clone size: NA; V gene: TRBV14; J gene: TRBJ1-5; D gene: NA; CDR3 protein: CASSQGGPQHF; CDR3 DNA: TGTGCCAGCAGCCAGGGCGGGCCCCAGCATTTT
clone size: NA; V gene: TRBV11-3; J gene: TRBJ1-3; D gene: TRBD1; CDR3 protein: CASSPDRGPTTGNTIYF; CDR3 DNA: TGTGCCAGCAGCCCGGACAGGGGGCCGACTACGGGAAACACCATATATTTT
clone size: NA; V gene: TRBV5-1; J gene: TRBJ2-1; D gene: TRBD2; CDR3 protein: CASSLAGGSSYNEQFF; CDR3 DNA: TGCGCCAGCAGTTTAGCGGGAGGGAGCTCCTACAATGAGCAGTTCTTC
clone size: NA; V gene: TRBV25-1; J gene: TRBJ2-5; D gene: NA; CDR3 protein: CASSEGAVLGETQYF; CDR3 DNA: TGTGCCAGCAGTGAAGGCGCTGTCCTAGGAGAGACCCAGTACTTC
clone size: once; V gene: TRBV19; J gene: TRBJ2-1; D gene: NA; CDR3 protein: CASKGLAINEQFF; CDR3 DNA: TGTGCCAGTAAGGGGCTAGCGATCAATGAGCAGTTCTTC
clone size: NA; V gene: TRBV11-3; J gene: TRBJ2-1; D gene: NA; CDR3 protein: CASSLGKAYNEQFF; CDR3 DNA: TGTGCCAGCAGCTTAGGAAAAGCCTACAATGAGCAGTTCTTC
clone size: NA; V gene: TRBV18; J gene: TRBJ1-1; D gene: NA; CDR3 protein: CASSPLGVTEAFF; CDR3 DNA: TGTGCCAGCTCACCGCTTGGGGTCACTGAAGCTTTCTTT
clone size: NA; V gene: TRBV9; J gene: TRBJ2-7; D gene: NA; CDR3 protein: CASSVEVAGYEQYF; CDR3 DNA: TGTGCCAGCAGCGTAGAGGTCGCGGGGTACGAGCAGTACTTC
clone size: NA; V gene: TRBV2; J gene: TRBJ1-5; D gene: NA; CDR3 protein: CASKISNQPQHF; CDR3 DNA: TGTGCCAGCAAGATTAGCAATCAGCCCCAGCATTTT
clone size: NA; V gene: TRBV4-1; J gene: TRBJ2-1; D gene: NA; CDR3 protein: CASSPGHGEQFF; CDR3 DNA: TGCGCCAGCAGCCCAGGTCATGGTGAGCAGTTCTTC
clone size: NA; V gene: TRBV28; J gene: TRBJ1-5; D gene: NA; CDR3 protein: CASSLGALPQHF; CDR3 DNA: TGTGCCAGCAGTTTGGGGGCTCTGCCCCAGCATTTT
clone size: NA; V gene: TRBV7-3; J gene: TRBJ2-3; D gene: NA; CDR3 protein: CASSPFGRTDTQYF; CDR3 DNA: TGTGCCAGCAGTCCCTTTGGGCGCACAGATACGCAGTATTTT
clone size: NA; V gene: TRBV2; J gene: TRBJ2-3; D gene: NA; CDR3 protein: CASSRGPTDTQYF; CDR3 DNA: TGTGCCAGCAGTCGGGGCCCCACAGATACGCAGTATTTT
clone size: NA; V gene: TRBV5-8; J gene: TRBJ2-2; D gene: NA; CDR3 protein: CASSFLTESLTGELFF; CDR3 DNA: TGTGCCAGCAGCTTCTTAACCGAATCTCTCACCGGGGAGCTGTTTTTT
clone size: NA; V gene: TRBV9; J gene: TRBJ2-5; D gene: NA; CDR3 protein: CASSVGVEGTQYF; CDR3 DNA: TGTGCCAGCAGCGTAGGAGTCGAGGGGACCCAGTACTTC
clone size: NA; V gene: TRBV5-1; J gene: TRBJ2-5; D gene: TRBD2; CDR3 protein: CASSLSSGGGETQYF; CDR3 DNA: TGCGCCAGCAGCTTGTCTAGCGGGGGTGGAGAGACCCAGTACTTC
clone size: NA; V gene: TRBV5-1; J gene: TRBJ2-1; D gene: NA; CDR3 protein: CASTLTPGYNEQFF; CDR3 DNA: TGCGCCAGCACCCTCACCCCTGGCTACAATGAGCAGTTCTTC
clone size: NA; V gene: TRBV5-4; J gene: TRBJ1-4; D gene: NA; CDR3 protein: CASSLGGGANEKLFF; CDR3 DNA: TGTGCCAGCAGCTTGGGGGGGGGAGCTAATGAAAAACTGTTTTTT
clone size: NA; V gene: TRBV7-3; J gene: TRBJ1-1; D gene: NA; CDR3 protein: CASSFRRKKDPGNTEAFF; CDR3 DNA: TGTGCCAGCAGCTTTAGAAGGAAAAAGGACCCGGGGAACACTGAAGCTTTCTTT
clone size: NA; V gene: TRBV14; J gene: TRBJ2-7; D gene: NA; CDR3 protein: CASSQDFPRYEQYF; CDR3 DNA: TGTGCCAGCAGCCAAGATTTCCCCCGTTACGAGCAGTACTTC
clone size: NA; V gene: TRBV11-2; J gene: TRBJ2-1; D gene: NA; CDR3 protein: CASSRDFLQLPVIYNEQFF; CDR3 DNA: TGTGCCAGCAGCCGGGACTTCCTGCAGCTACCCGTGATATACAATGAGCAGTTCTTC
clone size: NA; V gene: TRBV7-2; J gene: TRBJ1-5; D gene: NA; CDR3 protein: CASSLQGFNQPQHF; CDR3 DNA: TGTGCCAGCAGCTTACAGGGGTTTAATCAGCCCCAGCATTTT
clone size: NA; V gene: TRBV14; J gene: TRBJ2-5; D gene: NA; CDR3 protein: CASSPLPLATQYF; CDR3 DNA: TGTGCCAGCAGCCCCCTGCCACTAGCGACCCAGTACTTC
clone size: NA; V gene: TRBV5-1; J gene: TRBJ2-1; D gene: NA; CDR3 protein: CASSGDLDNEQFF; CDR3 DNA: TGCGCCAGCAGTGGGGACCTCGACAATGAGCAGTTCTTC
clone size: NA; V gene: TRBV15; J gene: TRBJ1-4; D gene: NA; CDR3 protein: CATSRSLGSRNEKLFF; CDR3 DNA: TGTGCCACCAGCAGGTCGCTCGGGAGTCGGAATGAAAAACTGTTTTTT
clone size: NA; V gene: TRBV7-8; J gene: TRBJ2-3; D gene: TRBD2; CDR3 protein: CASSSGLLITDTQYF; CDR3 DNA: TGTGCCAGCAGCTCGGGACTACTAATCACAGATACGCAGTATTTT
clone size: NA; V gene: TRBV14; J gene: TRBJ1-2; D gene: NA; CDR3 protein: CASSQDALDIGYTF; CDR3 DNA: TGTGCCAGCAGCCAAGATGCCCTGGACATCGGCTACACCTTC
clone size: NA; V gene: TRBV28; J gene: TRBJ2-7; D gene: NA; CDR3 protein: CASRGYRRSYEQYF; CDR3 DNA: TGTGCCAGCAGGGGGTACAGGAGATCCTACGAGCAGTACTTC
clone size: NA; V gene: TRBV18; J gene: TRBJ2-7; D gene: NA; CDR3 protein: CASSSGTRAYEQYF; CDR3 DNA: TGTGCCAGCTCGTCCGGGACACGGGCCTACGAGCAGTACTTC
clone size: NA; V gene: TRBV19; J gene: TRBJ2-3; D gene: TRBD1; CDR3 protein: CASSTWTGMGDTQYF; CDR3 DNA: TGTGCCAGTAGTACCTGGACAGGGATGGGAGATACGCAGTATTTT
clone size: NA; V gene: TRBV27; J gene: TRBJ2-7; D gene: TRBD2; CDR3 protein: CASSALAGDSEQYF; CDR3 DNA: TGTGCCAGCAGCGCCTTAGCGGGAGACTCCGAGCAGTACTTC
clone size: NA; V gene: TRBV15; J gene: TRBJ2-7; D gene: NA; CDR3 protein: CATSRPPGTIQQYF; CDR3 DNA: TGTGCCACCAGCAGACCGCCGGGGACAATCCAGCAGTACTTC
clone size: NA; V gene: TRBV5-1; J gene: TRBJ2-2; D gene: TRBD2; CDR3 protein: CASSLNWRPASGKAGELFF; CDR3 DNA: TGCGCCAGCAGCTTGAACTGGAGGCCAGCTAGCGGGAAAGCCGGGGAGCTGTTTTTT
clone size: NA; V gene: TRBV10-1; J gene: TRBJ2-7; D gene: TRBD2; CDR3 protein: CASSPLAGDRNEQYF; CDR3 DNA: TGCGCCAGCAGTCCCCTAGCGGGAGACAGGAACGAGCAGTACTTC